The sequence of this TCR beta chain was determined in a study of CD8 T cells in Susac syndrome. An amount of RNA that ranged from roughly 0.45 to 1 ug was reverse transcribed with random hexamers. One entry per CDR3 protein results from TCRdb running MiXCR on the immunoSEQ multiplex PCR reads. The table records 330,000 or so distinct CDR3 sequences, about 82% of them present only once. The CD8+ and CD4+ T cells were isolated magnetically using a negative isolation approach, whereas the TEMRA cells were enriched by FACS. The CDR3 spans 16 residues. V lost 1 base and J 6 bases, leaving 19 bases between the germline ends. The germline V gene encodes CDR1 DFQATT and CDR2 SNEGSKA (reference sequence).

This receptor was taken from a human donor with multiple sclerosis. Sequences were obtained from CD8+ T cells from PBMCs. This chain joins TRBV20-1 and TRBJ2-1; D perhaps matches TRBD2 (5 bases). The CDR3 sequence is CSARGHTSLKRNEQFF. The CDR3 DNA sequence: TGCAGTGCTAGAGGGCATACTAGTCTTAAACGCAATGAGCAGTTCTTC.